Sequencing of this T cell receptor beta chain was carried out in a study of T cell responses to AZD1222 COVID-19 vaccine. Germline values: CDR1 MNHNS, CDR2 SASEGT. The CDR3 spans 14 residues. Trimming removed 2 bases from V and 7 bases from J, with 12 bases in between. Only in-frame clones appear in the TCRdb table, and some are missing; sequencing was by immunoSEQ multiplex PCR. The sample lists approximately 130,000 clones, roughly 92% occurring once. V gene TRBV6-1 combines with J gene TRBJ2-1, with D perhaps matching TRBD1 or TRBD2 (5 bases each). Sequenced here: peripheral blood, sampled 28 days after the second AZD1222 dose. The sequence came from an adult who received the AZD1222 COVID-19 vaccine. The CDR3 bases are TGTGCCAGCAGTGAATTGTCGGGGCGAAATGAGCAGTTCTTC. Protein product: CASSELSGRNEQFF.